This paragraph covers one T cell receptor (beta chain) sequence. This clonotype has a count of ten or more. Its binding antigen is unknown. Base qualities are not provided; no much larger clone lies one nucleotide away. CDR1 is given as LNHDA and CDR2 as SQIVND, both from the germline V gene (reference sequence). Trimming takes 1 base from V and 1 base from J, and the germline ends sit 13 bases apart. The cysteine opens and the phenylalanine closes a CDR3 of 16 amino acids. This entry keeps only the CDR3 DNA: 48 bases, framed from base 1. The sequencing machine was an Illumina HiSeq 1500. The raw public data were reprocessed by TCRdb itself: fastp quality trimming at Q25, MiXCR clonotype calling, in-frame beta chains only. Rows are combined by CDR3 protein, so each entry shows the most common genes and DNA. Here the sample has about 770,000 distinct CDR3 sequences; about 27% occur a single time. Around 13% of the sample rests with the top ten.

Interpreted using the paper, the treatment or condition label stands for: in vitro stimulation with specific CMV peptide epitopes to enrich CMV-specific T cells. This entry comes from a study of T cell repertoires in cytomegalovirus infection (dated by TCRdb to between 2018 and 2021). Describing the broader study: Recently identified HLA-C-restricted CMV epitopes, whose presentation resists viral immunomodulation, were targeted by peptide stimulations together with well-studied HLA-B-restricted epitopes. Donor HLA type was relevant to the analysis, as public TCR beta signatures indicated carriage of CMV infection together with the matching HLA type. Broad study findings and their caveats: In both this cohort and an independent approximately 400-donor cohort, the cumulative frequency of public TCR beta family members distinguished carriers of CMV infection plus the relevant HLA type. The ex vivo response was dominated by HLA-C-restricted CMV-specific TCR beta clonotypes, which also provided the single most frequent clonotype in two of eight donors.

The clonotype originates from a human donor in good health (CMV status not recorded). Some clones in this sample may be carry-over from other donors' samples. The sequence joins TRBV19 to TRBJ1-1, with the D gene too uncertain to name. The specimen comprised cultured CD8+ T cells from PBMCs, sampled from culture after CMV antigen stimulation. The bases are TGTGCCAGTAGTATAGTTCACAGTCCGGGGAACACTGAAGCTTTCTTT. The translation is CASSIVHSPGNTEAFF.